Presented here are 30 T cell receptor beta chains from one specimen sequenced in a study of cytomegalovirus exposure and HLA in healthy donors. PCR employed 60 Vbeta and 13 Jbeta primers. TCRdb's table, derived via immunoSEQ multiplex PCR, lists solely in-frame clones and lacks some. The profile shows roughly 98,000 clones, roughly 70% of them singletons. Material for sequencing was PBMCs. The origin of the receptors is a middle-aged man in good health and CMV-seronegative.

In its sample, this clone was seen once. The rearrangement uses TRBV28 and TRBJ2-3, with TRBD1 as a possible D gene (5 bases). The J call may be wrong; the DNA end is better matched by TRBJ1-5. The V gene's germline CDR1 is MDHEN and CDR2 SYDVKM. This CDR3 has 13 amino acids. CDR3 amino acids: CAWGAGGTDTQHF. In nucleotides, the CDR3 is TGTGCTTGGGGCGCCGGTGGCACAGATACGCAGCATTTT.

In this sample, this clone turned up a few times. V usage is TRBV4-2 and J usage is TRBJ1-1; tentative D call: TRBD1 (6 bases). With 0 bases removed from V and 4 bases from J, the gap between germline ends came to 15 bases. Germline V lookup: CDR1 LGHNA, CDR2 YNFKEQ. CDR3 length: 16 amino acids. CDR3 nucleotides: TGTGCCAGCAGCCAAGATTTGTTCACGACAGGCACTGAAGCTTTCTTT. This sequence encodes CASSQDLFTTGTEAFF.

This chain links TRBV19 with TRBJ2-5, with 10 bases matching TRBD1. Near its end, the DNA agrees better with TRBJ2-7, so the J call may be wrong. CDR1 is LNHDA and CDR2 is SQIVND in the germline V gene (reference sequence). The CDR3 has 15 amino acids. Here the CDR3 reads CASSSDRGPTYEQYF. The CDR3 DNA is TGTGCCAGTAGTTCCGACAGGGGGCCTACCTACGAGCAGTACTTC.

The chain links TRBV15 to TRBJ1-1; D remains unclear. The germline V and J ends were trimmed by 1 base and 0 bases, with 18 bases remaining between them. The CDR3 length is 18 residues. Germline V lookup: CDR1 LNHNV, CDR2 YYDKDF (reference sequence). The CDR3 region has the DNA TGTGCCACCAGCAGAGGGGTGATCCGGGGTCCCATGAACACTGAAGCTTTCTTT. Residues: CATSRGVIRGPMNTEAFF.

The chain employs TRBV29-1 and TRBJ2-2; 10 nucleotides agree with TRBD2. Trimming cost V 6 bases and J 7 bases; bases outside gene matches: 11. This CDR3 comprises 15 residues. Germline V gives CDR1 SQVTM, CDR2 ANQGSEA. CDR3 residues: CSVQSGRAGYGELFF. The DNA for the CDR3 is TGCAGCGTCCAAAGCGGGAGGGCCGGCTACGGGGAGCTGTTTTTT.

There are a few counts of this clone. This chain joins TRBV29-1 and TRBJ2-7; the match to TRBD1 covers 7 bases. Germline CDR1 is SQVTM and CDR2 is ANQGSEA. The J segment lost 0 bases and the V segment lost 3 bases, leaving 8 bases of the junction unmatched. CDR3 length equals 15 residues. The CDR3 DNA is TGCAGCGTTGATTCCGTGTCAGGGGGCTCCTACGAGCAGTACTTC. This translates into CSVDSVSGGSYEQYF.

This chain uses TRBV19 with TRBJ1-2; the D gene is possibly TRBD1 (6 bases). Looked up from germline, CDR1 is LNHDA and CDR2 is SQIVND (reference sequence). The germline V and J ends were trimmed by 4 bases and 6 bases, with 18 bases remaining between them. This CDR3 has 15 amino acids. The CDR3 protein is CASSRNFRTADGYTF. CDR3 in DNA: TGTGCCAGTAGTAGAAATTTCAGGACAGCAGATGGCTACACCTTC.

The V call is TRBV27, the J call TRBJ2-3, with 8 bases matching TRBD2. Germline values: CDR1 MNHEY, CDR2 SMNVEV (reference sequence). The V gene end was trimmed by 2 bases and the J gene end by 0 bases; junction bases not matched to a gene: 4. The CDR3 has 16 residues. CDR3 sequence: CASSLRGGGSTDTQYF. The CDR3 bases are TGTGCCAGCAGTTTACGGGGCGGGGGGAGCACAGATACGCAGTATTTT.

J is TRBJ1-1 and V is TRBV11-2; 9 bases match TRBD1. Per germline, CDR1 SGHAT and CDR2 FQNNGV. V trimming: 4 bases; J trimming: 4 bases; junction bases outside the gene matches: 7. The CDR3 totals 15 residues. The CDR3 reads CASSSPGQGITEAFF. In nucleotides, the CDR3 is TGTGCCAGCAGCTCACCGGGACAGGGAATCACTGAAGCTTTCTTT.

As for this clone: The sample holds other DNA sequences that translate to the same CDR3. The V and J genes are TRBV7-6 and TRBJ1-4; 7 bases are a match to TRBD1. Germline CDR1 and CDR2: SGHVS and FNYEAQ. This CDR3 contains 18 residues. Trimming cost V 2 bases and J 7 bases; bases outside gene matches: 16. The CDR3 protein is CASSLSLRTGWGAEKLFF. The CDR3 coding sequence is TGTGCCAGCAGCTTATCCCTAAGGACAGGATGGGGGGCTGAAAAACTGTTTTTT.

In its sample, this clone was seen a few times. The V and J genes are TRBV7-9 and TRBJ2-7; 8 bases are shared with TRBD1. The CDR3 sequence is 13 residues long. Germline V gene data show CDR1 as SEHNR and CDR2 as FQNEAQ (reference sequence). V shed 6 bases, J shed 3 bases, and the junction held 4 bases outside the gene matches. The CDR3 sequence is CASSRGQDYEQYF. As DNA, the CDR3 is TGTGCCAGCAGTAGGGGACAGGACTACGAGCAGTACTTC.

V and J are TRBV5-1 and TRBJ2-7; 7 nucleotides agree with TRBD1. Germline trimming cut 4 bases from V and 6 bases from J; bases unmatched to any gene: 7. This CDR3 region has 13 residues. Germline V lookup: CDR1 SGHRS, CDR2 YFSETQ. The CDR3 loop reads CASSGQAGREQYF. As DNA, the CDR3 is TGCGCCAGCAGCGGACAGGCGGGCCGCGAGCAGTACTTC.

This clone showed up just a few times. This rearrangement joins TRBV28 to TRBJ2-6; D possibly corresponds to TRBD1 (5 bases). Trimming removed 4 bases from V and 1 base from J, with 8 bases in between. CDR1 MDHEN and CDR2 SYDVKM come from the germline V gene. This CDR3 region has 15 residues. The chain's CDR3 is CASSSPGSGANVLTF. In DNA form, the CDR3 reads TGTGCCAGCAGTTCCCCAGGGTCTGGGGCCAACGTCCTGACTTTC. Full variable domain (remainder filled in from reference TRBV28 and TRBJ2-6): DVKVTQSSRYLVKRTGEKVFLECVQDMDHENMFWYRQDPGLGLRLIYFSYDVKMKEKGDIPEGYSVSREKKERFSLILESASTNQTSMYLCASSSPGSGANVLTFGAGSRLTVL.

This chain connects TRBV9 to TRBJ1-1; D may be TRBD1 (5 bases). Germline CDR1 and CDR2: SGDLS and YYNGEE. Trimming pared 7 bases from V and 1 base from J, leaving 11 bases between. The CDR3 has 13 amino acids. The CDR3 bases are TGTGCCAGCGCCTCCGGGGGGAACACTGAAGCTTTCTTT. It codes for CASASGGNTEAFF.

The chain is built from TRBV5-6 and TRBJ2-2; 11 positions match TRBD1. The V gene's germline CDR1 is SGHDT and CDR2 YYEEEE. The CDR3 sequence is 16 residues long. V dropped 4 bases and J dropped 5; count of bases not matched to a gene: 7. CDR3 DNA: TGTGCCAGCAGCCCCGGACAGGGGGCAAGTACCGGGGAGCTGTTTTTT. Its protein product is CASSPGQGASTGELFF.

The chain has TRBV28 and TRBJ2-5; 13 nucleotides line up with TRBD2. Germline-derived CDR1 and CDR2 are MDHEN and SYDVKM. This CDR3 comprises 16 residues. J lost 2 bases, V lost 7 bases, and 7 bases had no gene match. CDR3 amino acids: CASKTSGGSGQETQYF. CDR3 nucleotides: TGTGCCAGCAAGACTAGCGGGGGGTCTGGGCAAGAGACCCAGTACTTC.

The genes are TRBV19 and TRBJ1-2; D may be TRBD1 (5 bases). The V gene's germline CDR1 is LNHDA and CDR2 SQIVND (reference sequence). With 1 base removed from V and 6 bases from J, the gap between germline ends came to 9 bases. The length of the CDR3 is 13 residues. The CDR3 sequence is CASSIGREDGYTF. Written as DNA, the CDR3 is TGTGCCAGTAGTATAGGCAGGGAAGATGGCTACACCTTC. The entire variable domain, with the rest obtained from reference TRBV19 and TRBJ1-2, is as follows: DGGITQSPKYLFRKEGQNVTLSCEQNLNHDAMYWYRQDPGQGLRLIYYSQIVNDFQKGDIAEGYSVSREKKESFPLTVTSAQKNPTAFYLCASSIGREDGYTFGSGTRLTVV.

This clone came up once. The rearrangement links TRBV5-6 to TRBJ2-7; 7 nucleotides agree with TRBD2. Germline assignment: CDR1 SGHDT and CDR2 YYEEEE. The CDR3 loop spans 15 amino acids. The trim removed 5 bases at V and 6 bases at J, leaving 14 bases unmatched. In DNA, the CDR3 is TGTGCCAGCAGTTTTTTAGCGGGCGGAGTTTCCGAGCAGTACTTC. Its protein product is CASSFLAGGVSEQYF.

The chain joins TRBV4-1 to TRBJ2-1; D is perhaps TRBD2 (6 bases). Trimming took 2 bases from V and 7 from J, leaving 9 bases between them. Looked up from germline, CDR1 is MGHRA and CDR2 is YSYEKL. CDR3 length equals 13 residues. The chain's CDR3 is CASSQPGRNEQFF. The CDR3 DNA sequence: TGCGCCAGCAGCCAACCAGGGAGGAATGAGCAGTTCTTC.

The CDR3 spells CASSPRAGGYEQYF. In DNA, the CDR3 is TGTGCCAGCTCACCTCGAGCGGGGGGATACGAGCAGTACTTC. V gene TRBV18 combines with J gene TRBJ2-7, with 9 bases lining up with TRBD2. Germline CDR1 is KGHSH and CDR2 is LQKENI. Trimming removed 3 bases from V and 4 bases from J; junction bases left unmatched: 4. CDR3 length equals 14 residues.

The CDR3 loop reads CASSLDRTVQRGYTF. In nucleotides, the CDR3 is TGTGCCAGCAGCTTAGATCGGACAGTTCAACGTGGCTACACCTTC. The rearrangement joins TRBV11-2 to TRBJ1-2; possibly TRBD1 for D (6 bases). Between the trimmed V and J ends, which lost 0 bases and 7 bases, there was a span of 15 bases. Germline values: CDR1 SGHAT, CDR2 FQNNGV. This CDR3 has 15 residues.

A single count supports this clone. The chain employs TRBV5-1 and TRBJ1-1; the D is unclear. Germline V lookup: CDR1 SGHRS, CDR2 YFSETQ. V lost 2 bases and J 4 bases, leaving 9 bases between the germline ends. The CDR3 is 13 amino acids. CDR3 nucleotides: TGCGCCAGCAGCTTACAGAAAGGCACTGAAGCTTTCTTT. Its translation is CASSLQKGTEAFF.

The chain recombines TRBV29-1 with TRBJ2-7; possibly TRBD2 for D (5 bases). Germline loops: CDR1 SQVTM, CDR2 ANQGSEA. The CDR3 runs to 12 residues. With 3 bases removed from V and 2 bases from J, the gap between germline ends came to 8 bases. The chain's CDR3 is CSVDEGTYEQYF. CDR3 nucleotides: TGCAGCGTTGATGAGGGAACCTACGAGCAGTACTTC.

V and J are TRBV19 and TRBJ2-5; TRBD2 is a possible D gene (6 bases). The J call could be wrong; TRBJ2-7 is a better fit for the DNA end. The germline V gene encodes CDR1 LNHDA and CDR2 SQIVND (reference sequence). The CDR3 consists of 16 residues. The CDR3 region has the DNA TGTGCCAGTAGTATGTCCCCGGGAGTGCCTTCCTACGAGCAGTACTTC. Encoded protein: CASSMSPGVPSYEQYF.

The V call is TRBV5-1, the J call TRBJ2-1; 7 nucleotides line up with TRBD1. Germline V gives CDR1 SGHRS, CDR2 YFSETQ. There are 14 residues in the CDR3. J lost 6 bases, V lost 0 bases, and 3 bases had no gene match. Here the CDR3 DNA reads TGCGCCAGCAGCTTGGGGACAGGCACCAATGAGCAGTTCTTC. Translation: CASSLGTGTNEQFF.

This rearrangement joins TRBV7-8 to TRBJ1-5, with D uncertain. Germline V CDR1 and CDR2: SGHVS, FQNEAQ. The CDR3 runs 16 residues. Trimming stripped 5 bases from V and 0 bases from J, with 14 bases between. In DNA form, the CDR3 reads TGTGCCAGCAGCGTCACAAACGTTATTAGCAATCAGCCCCAGCATTTT. It is translated as CASSVTNVISNQPQHF.

The V gene is TRBV5-4, the J gene TRBJ2-7, with 10 bases fitting TRBD1. Germline loops: CDR1 SGHNT, CDR2 YYREEE (reference sequence). V lost 0 bases and J lost 3; bases outside the gene matches: 3. This CDR3 comprises 15 residues. The CDR3 nucleotides are TGTGCCAGCAGCTTGGGTGGGACAGGGGACTACGAGCAGTACTTC. Its translation is CASSLGGTGDYEQYF.

This clone has only a few counts. The V call is TRBV7-9, the J call TRBJ2-5, with 12 positions matching TRBD2. The CDR3 is 17 amino acids. V gave up 5 bases and J gave up 4 bases; unmatched junction bases: 11. Germline CDR1 SEHNR, CDR2 FQNEAQ (reference sequence). The CDR3 loop is CASSLGLAGFMGETQYF. The CDR3 DNA reads as TGTGCCAGCAGCCTTGGACTAGCGGGGTTTATGGGAGAGACCCAGTACTTC.

The CDR3 region is CASSVPGQGLVAEAFF. The CDR3 nucleotides are TGTGCCAGCAGTGTCCCGGGACAGGGGTTGGTAGCTGAAGCTTTCTTT. The chain joins TRBV2 to TRBJ1-1; TRBD1 agrees at 10 bases. The CDR3 runs 16 residues. Germline CDR1 and CDR2: SNHLY and FYNNEI. Trimming cost V 4 bases and J 6 bases; bases outside gene matches: 11.

The chain combines TRBV5-1 with TRBJ1-2; 10 bases match TRBD1. Losses at the gene ends were 0 bases for V and 6 bases for J; bases not matched to a gene: 2. The CDR3 runs 14 residues. Germline CDR1 is SGHRS and CDR2 is YFSETQ. CDR3: CASSLVTGGDGYTF. For the CDR3, the DNA is TGCGCCAGCAGCTTGGTGACAGGGGGCGATGGCTACACCTTC. The whole variable domain, remainder taken from reference TRBV5-1 and TRBJ1-2, is KAGVTQTPRYLIKTRGQQVTLSCSPISGHRSVSWYQQTPGQGLQFLFEYFSETQRNKGNFPGRFSGRQFSNSRSEMNVSTLELGDSALYLCASSLVTGGDGYTFGSGTRLTVV.